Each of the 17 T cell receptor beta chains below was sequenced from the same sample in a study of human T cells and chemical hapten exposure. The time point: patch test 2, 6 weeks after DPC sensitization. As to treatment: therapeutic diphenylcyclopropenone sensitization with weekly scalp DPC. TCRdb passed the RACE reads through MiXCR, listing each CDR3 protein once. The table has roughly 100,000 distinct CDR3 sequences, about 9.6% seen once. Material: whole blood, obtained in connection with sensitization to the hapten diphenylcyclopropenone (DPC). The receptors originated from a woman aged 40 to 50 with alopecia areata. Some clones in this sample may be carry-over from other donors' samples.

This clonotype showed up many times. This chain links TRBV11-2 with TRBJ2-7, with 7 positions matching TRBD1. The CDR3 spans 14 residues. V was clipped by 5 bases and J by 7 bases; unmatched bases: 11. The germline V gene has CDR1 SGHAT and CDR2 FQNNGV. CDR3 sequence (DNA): TGTGCCAGCAGCCCGACGACAGGGCGAGGGGAGCAGTACTTC. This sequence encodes CASSPTTGRGEQYF. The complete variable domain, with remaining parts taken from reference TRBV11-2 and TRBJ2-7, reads EAGVAQSPRYKIIEKRQSVAFWCNPISGHATLYWYQQILGQGPKLLIQFQNNGVVDDSQLPKDRFSAERLKGVDSTLKIQPAKLEDSAVYLCASSPTTGRGEQYFGPGTRLTVT.

This chain's CDR3 is CASSPGTEVAYIQYF. The CDR3 bases are TGCGCCAGCAGCCCAGGGACAGAGGTAGCGTACATTCAGTACTTC. V is TRBV5-1 and J is TRBJ2-4; 7 positions match TRBD1. Trimming cost V 4 bases and J 8 bases; bases outside gene matches: 12. This CDR3 region has 15 residues. Per germline, CDR1 SGHRS and CDR2 YFSETQ.

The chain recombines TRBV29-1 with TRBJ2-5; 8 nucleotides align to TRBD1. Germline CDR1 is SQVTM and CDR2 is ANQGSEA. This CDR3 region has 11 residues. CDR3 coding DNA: TGCATCGGGACAGGTGAAGAGACCCAGTACTTC. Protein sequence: CIGTGEETQYF.

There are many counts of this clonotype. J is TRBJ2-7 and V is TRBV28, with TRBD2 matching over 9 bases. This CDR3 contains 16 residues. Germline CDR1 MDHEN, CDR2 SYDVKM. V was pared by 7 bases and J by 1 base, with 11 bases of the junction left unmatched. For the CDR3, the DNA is TGTGCCAGCATCCCCGTAGCGGGAGCGCTTTCCTACGAGCAGTACTTC. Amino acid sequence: CASIPVAGALSYEQYF.

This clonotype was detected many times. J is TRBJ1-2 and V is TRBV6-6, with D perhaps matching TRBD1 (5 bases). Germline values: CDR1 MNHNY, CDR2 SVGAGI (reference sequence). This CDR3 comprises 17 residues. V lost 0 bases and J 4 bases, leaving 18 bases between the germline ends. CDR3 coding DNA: TGTGCCAGCAGTTACTCGAGTTCGGGTGAGACAGCCTATGGCTACACCTTC. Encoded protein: CASSYSSSGETAYGYTF.

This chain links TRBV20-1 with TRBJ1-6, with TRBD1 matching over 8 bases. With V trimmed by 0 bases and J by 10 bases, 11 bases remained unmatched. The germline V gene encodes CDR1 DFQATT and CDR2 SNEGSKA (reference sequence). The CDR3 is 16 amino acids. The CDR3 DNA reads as TGCAGTGCTAGAGACCCCCGGCAGGGGGCTCGATCACCCCTCCACTTT. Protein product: CSARDPRQGARSPLHF.

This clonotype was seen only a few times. The DNA of the CDR3 is TGTGCCAGCAGCTTTCGGGGGTCGTGGACTGAAGCTTTCTTT. The encoded protein is CASSFRGSWTEAFF. This chain links TRBV5-4 with TRBJ1-1, with D tentatively TRBD1 (5 bases). This CDR3 contains 14 residues. V was pared by 2 bases and J by 5 bases, with 13 bases between. Germline V gives CDR1 SGHNT, CDR2 YYREEE (reference sequence).

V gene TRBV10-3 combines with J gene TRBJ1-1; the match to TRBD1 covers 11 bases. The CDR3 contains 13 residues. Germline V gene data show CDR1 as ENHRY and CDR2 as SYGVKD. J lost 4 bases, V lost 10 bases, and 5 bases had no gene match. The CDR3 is CATRGTGGTEAFF. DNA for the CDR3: TGTGCCACCCGCGGGACAGGGGGCACTGAAGCTTTCTTT.

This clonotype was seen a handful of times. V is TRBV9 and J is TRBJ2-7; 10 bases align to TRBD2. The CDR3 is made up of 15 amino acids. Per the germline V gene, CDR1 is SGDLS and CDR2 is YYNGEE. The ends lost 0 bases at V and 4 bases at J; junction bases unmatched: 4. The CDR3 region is CASSVAGTSEYEQYF. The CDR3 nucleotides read TGTGCCAGCAGCGTAGCGGGGACTAGCGAGTACGAGCAGTACTTC. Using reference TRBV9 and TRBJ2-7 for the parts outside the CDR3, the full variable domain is DSGVTQTPKHLITATGQRVTLRCSPRSGDLSVYWYQQSLDQGLQFLIQYYNGEERAKGNILERFSAQQFPDLHSELNLSSLELGDSALYFCASSVAGTSEYEQYFGPGTRLTVT.

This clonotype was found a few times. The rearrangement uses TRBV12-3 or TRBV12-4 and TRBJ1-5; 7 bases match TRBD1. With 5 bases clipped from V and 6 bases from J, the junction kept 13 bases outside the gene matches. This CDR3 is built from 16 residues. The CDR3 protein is CASSPQGPLLFQPQHF. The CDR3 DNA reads TGTGCCAGCAGTCCACAGGGGCCCCTTCTTTTTCAGCCCCAGCATTTT.

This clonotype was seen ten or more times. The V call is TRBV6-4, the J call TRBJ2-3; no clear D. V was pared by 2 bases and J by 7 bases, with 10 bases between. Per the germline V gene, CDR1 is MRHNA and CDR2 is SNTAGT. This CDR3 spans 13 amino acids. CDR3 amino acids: CASSDVAKNTQYF. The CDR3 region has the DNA TGTGCCAGCAGTGACGTTGCTAAAAATACGCAGTATTTT.

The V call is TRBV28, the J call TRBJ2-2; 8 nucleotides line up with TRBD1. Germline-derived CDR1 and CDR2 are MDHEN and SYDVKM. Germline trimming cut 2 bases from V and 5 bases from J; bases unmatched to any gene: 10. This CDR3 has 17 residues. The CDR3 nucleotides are TGTGCCAGCAGTTTACCCGCTGGGACAGGAGGAACCGGGGAGCTGTTTTTT. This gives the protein CASSLPAGTGGTGELFF.

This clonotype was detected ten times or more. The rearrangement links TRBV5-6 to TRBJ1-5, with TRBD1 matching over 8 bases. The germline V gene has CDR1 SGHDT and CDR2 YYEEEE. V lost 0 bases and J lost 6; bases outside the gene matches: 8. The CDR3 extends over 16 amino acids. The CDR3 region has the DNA TGTGCCAGCAGCTTGGGGGCAGGGGGCCGGGTTCAGCCCCAGCATTTT. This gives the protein CASSLGAGGRVQPQHF.

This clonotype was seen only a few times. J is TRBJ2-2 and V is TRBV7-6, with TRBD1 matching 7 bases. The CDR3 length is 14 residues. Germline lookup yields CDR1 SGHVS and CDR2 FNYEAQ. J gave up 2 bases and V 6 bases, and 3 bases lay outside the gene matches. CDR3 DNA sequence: TGTGCCAGCAGGTCAGGGGGAAACACCGGGGAGCTGTTTTTT. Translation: CASRSGGNTGELFF.

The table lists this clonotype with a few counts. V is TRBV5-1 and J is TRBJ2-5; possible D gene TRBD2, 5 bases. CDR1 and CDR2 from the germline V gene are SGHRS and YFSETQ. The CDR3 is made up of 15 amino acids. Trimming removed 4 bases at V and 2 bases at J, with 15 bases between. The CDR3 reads CASSQNRGGQETQYF. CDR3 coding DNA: TGCGCCAGCAGCCAAAACCGTGGAGGTCAAGAGACCCAGTACTTC.

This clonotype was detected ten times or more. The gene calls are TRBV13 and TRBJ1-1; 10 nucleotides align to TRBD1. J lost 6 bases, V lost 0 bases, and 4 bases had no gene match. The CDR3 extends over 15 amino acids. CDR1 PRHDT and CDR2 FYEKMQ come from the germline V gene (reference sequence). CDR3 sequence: CASSLGGTGDPEAFF. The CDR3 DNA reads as TGTGCCAGCAGCTTAGGCGGGACAGGGGACCCTGAAGCTTTCTTT.

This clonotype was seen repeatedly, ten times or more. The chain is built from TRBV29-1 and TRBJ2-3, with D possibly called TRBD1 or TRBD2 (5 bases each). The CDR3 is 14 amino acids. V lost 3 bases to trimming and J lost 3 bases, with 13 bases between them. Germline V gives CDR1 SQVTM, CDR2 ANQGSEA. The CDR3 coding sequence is TGCAGCGTTGATGGGGGACCACTTACAGATACGCAGTATTTT. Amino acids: CSVDGGPLTDTQYF.